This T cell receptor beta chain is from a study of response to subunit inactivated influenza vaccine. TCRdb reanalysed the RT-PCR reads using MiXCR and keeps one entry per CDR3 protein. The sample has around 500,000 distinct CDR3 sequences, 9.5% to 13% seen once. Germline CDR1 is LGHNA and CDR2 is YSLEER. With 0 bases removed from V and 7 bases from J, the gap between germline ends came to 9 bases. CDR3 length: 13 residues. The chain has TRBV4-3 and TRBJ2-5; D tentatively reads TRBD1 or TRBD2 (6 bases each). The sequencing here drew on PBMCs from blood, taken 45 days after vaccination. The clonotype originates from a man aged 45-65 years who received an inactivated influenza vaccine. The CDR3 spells CASSQDKGGTQYF. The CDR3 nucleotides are TGCGCCAGCAGCCAAGATAAGGGGGGGACCCAGTACTTC.